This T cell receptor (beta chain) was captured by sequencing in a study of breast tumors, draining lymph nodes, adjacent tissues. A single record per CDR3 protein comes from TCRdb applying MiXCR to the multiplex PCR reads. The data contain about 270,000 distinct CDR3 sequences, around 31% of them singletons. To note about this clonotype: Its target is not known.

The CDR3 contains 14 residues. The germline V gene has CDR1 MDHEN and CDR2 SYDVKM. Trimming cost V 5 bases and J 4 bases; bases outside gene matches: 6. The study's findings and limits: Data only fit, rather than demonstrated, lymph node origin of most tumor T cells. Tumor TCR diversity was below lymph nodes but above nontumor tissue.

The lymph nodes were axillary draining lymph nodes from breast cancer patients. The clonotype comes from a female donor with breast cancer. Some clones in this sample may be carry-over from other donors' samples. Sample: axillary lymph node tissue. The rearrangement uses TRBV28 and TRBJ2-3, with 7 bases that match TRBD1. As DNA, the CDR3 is TGTGCCAGCAGTAACCCACAGGGGTCAGATACGCAGTATTTT. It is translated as CASSNPQGSDTQYF.